This T cell receptor beta chain is from a study of blood T cell repertoires in COVID-19. In the original analysis: From reference gene primer amplification, estimates of nucleated cell counts were derived. Sequencing used immunoSEQ multiplex PCR; TCRdb keeps in-frame clones, though not all of them. That table is the source of V, J and clone size, and D and trimming were worked out from the DNA. The sample consists of approximately 50,000 clones, around 85% of them appearing once. J was trimmed by 3 bases and V by 4 bases; bases with no gene match: 9. Per the germline V gene, CDR1 is SGHRS and CDR2 is YFSETQ. The CDR3 has 15 amino acids.

The clonotype originates from a man aged 60 to 75 with acute or convalescent COVID-19. The sample comprised peripheral blood. The chain couples TRBV5-1 to TRBJ1-2, with 7 bases aligning to TRBD1. The CDR3 coding sequence is TGCGCCAGCAGCACGGGACAGCTAGATTACTATGGCTACACCTTC. Translating gives CASSTGQLDYYGYTF.